A single sample is the source of the 25 T cell receptor beta chains below, sequenced in a study of blood T cell repertoires in COVID-19 (dated by TCRdb to between 2020 and 2021). Receptor amplification or capture employed the immunoSEQ multiplex PCR assay. Here the immuneACCESS table is served through TCRdb, limited to in-frame sequences with V and J called. Missing clones are a known gap in these copies; in checked studies unresolved V genes cover under half, and the rest lacks a known reason. A total of 200,000 to 250,000 clones appear in this sample, about 82% of them only once. The ten largest clonotypes hold under 2.5% of the sample. Sequenced: peripheral blood. The receptors here all came from a woman aged 70-85 years with COVID-19, enrolled during active disease.

Concerning this clone itself: Distinct nucleotide sequences in the sample also encode this CDR3. The rearrangement links TRBV29-1 to TRBJ1-1, with 9 positions matching TRBD1. The CDR3 loop spans 12 amino acids. Germline V gives CDR1 SQVTM, CDR2 ANQGSEA. V lost 4 bases to trimming and J lost 3 bases; unmatched junction nucleotides: 0. The chain's CDR3 is CSVGQGDTEAFF. The CDR3 nucleotides are TGCAGCGTTGGACAGGGGGACACTGAAGCTTTCTTT.

This clone is a singleton in its sample. V usage is TRBV5-1 and J usage is TRBJ1-1; 8 bases agree with TRBD1. Germline V gives CDR1 SGHRS, CDR2 YFSETQ. This CDR3 region has 16 residues. V was clipped by 1 base and J by 2 bases; unmatched bases: 7. CDR3 in DNA: TGCGCCAGCAGCTTGAGTGGGACAGGACCTAACACTGAAGCTTTCTTT. The encoded protein is CASSLSGTGPNTEAFF.

The V and J genes are TRBV6-2 or TRBV6-3 and TRBJ1-4; 7 nucleotides line up with TRBD1. Germline-derived CDR1 and CDR2 are MNHEY and SVGEGT. The CDR3 has 15 residues. V was clipped by 6 bases and J by 0 bases; unmatched bases: 4. The CDR3 region is CASSSQGATNEKLFF. The CDR3 DNA reads TGTGCCAGCAGCTCCCAGGGGGCAACTAATGAAAAACTGTTTTTT.

The chain uses TRBV6-5 and TRBJ1-2; tentative D call: TRBD1 (6 bases). The V and J ends lost 6 bases and 4 bases respectively, with 18 bases between them. CDR1 is MNHEY, CDR2 SVGAGI, per germline. This CDR3 comprises 15 residues. CDR3 amino acids: CASSKHRVSSYGYTF. The CDR3 DNA is TGTGCCAGCAGCAAGCACAGGGTCTCTTCCTATGGCTACACCTTC.

The gene calls are TRBV7-2 and TRBJ2-5; no definite D call. V gave up 1 base and J gave up 1 base, with 4 bases separating them. Germline CDR1 reads SGHTA; CDR2 reads FQGNSA. This CDR3 has 13 amino acids. The CDR3 DNA is TGTGCCAGCAGCTTAGAGCCCCAAGAGACCCAGTACTTC. Protein product: CASSLEPQETQYF.

The V and J genes are TRBV6-1 and TRBJ1-2; D is unresolved. This CDR3 has 15 residues. Trimming removed 2 bases at V and 4 bases at J, with 14 bases between. CDR1 is MNHNS, CDR2 SASEGT, per germline. CDR3: CASSEIARRIYGYTF. DNA of the CDR3: TGTGCCAGCAGTGAAATAGCCCGGCGGATCTATGGCTACACCTTC.

The rearrangement links TRBV27 to TRBJ1-1; a possible D gene is TRBD1 (6 bases). Germline V gives CDR1 MNHEY, CDR2 SMNVEV (reference sequence). Deletions cut 3 bases from V and 1 base from J, with 9 bases between. CDR3 length: 14 amino acids. CDR3 nucleotide sequence: TGTGCCAGCAGTTTGAGGGGACAGAACACTGAAGCTTTCTTT. This sequence encodes CASSLRGQNTEAFF.

The chain joins TRBV27 to TRBJ2-7; 8 bases align to TRBD2. The CDR3 loop spans 13 amino acids. The V gene's germline CDR1 is MNHEY and CDR2 SMNVEV (reference sequence). J gave up 4 bases and V 9 bases, and 8 bases lay outside the gene matches. CDR3 region: CASSGLGGYEQYF. The CDR3 bases are TGTGCCAGTTCGGGACTAGGAGGGTACGAGCAGTACTTC.

The CDR3 sequence is CASSPPALDEDIQYF. In nucleotides, the CDR3 is TGTGCCAGCTCACCACCCGCGCTCGACGAGGACATTCAGTACTTC. The chain is built from TRBV18 and TRBJ2-4; D unresolved. Trimming left V 0 bases short and J 8 bases short, with 14 bases between. Per germline, CDR1 KGHSH and CDR2 LQKENI. CDR3 length: 15 residues. Supplemented by reference TRBV18 and TRBJ2-4, the full variable domain reads NAGVMQNPRHLVRRRGQEARLRCSPMKGHSHVYWYRQLPEEGLKFMVYLQKENIIDESGMPKERFSAEFPKEGPSILRIQQVVRGDSAAYFCASSPPALDEDIQYFGAGTRLSVL.

This rearrangement joins TRBV11-3 to TRBJ2-2, with 12 bases aligning to TRBD1. The CDR3 runs to 16 residues. CDR1 and CDR2 from the germline V gene are SGHNT and YENEEA. V lost 4 bases, J lost 2 bases, and 2 bases stayed unmatched. The CDR3 coding sequence is TGTGCCAGCAGCTACGGGACAGGGGGCAACACCGGGGAGCTGTTTTTT. It encodes CASSYGTGGNTGELFF.

CDR3 nucleotides: TGTGCCAGCTCACCACGAGGTCAAGGAGGGAGCTACGAGCAGTACTTC. It codes for CASSPRGQGGSYEQYF. The chain combines TRBV18 with TRBJ2-7; D possibly corresponds to TRBD2 (6 bases). Germline V gene data show CDR1 as KGHSH and CDR2 as LQKENI. The CDR3 runs 16 residues. V lost 1 base and J lost 3, with 16 bases in between.

Written as DNA, the CDR3 is TGTGCCAGCTCATCACAACAGGTCTCAACGATATATGGCTACACCTTC. It codes for CASSSQQVSTIYGYTF. This chain joins TRBV18 and TRBJ1-2; TRBD1 is a possible D gene (5 bases). The CDR3 contains 16 residues. Germline-derived CDR1 and CDR2 are KGHSH and LQKENI. The V end lost 5 bases, the J end lost 5 bases, and 21 bases lay between the germline ends.

The chain carries TRBV6-5 and TRBJ1-2; D is ambiguous. The CDR3 extends over 13 amino acids. The germline V gene encodes CDR1 MNHEY and CDR2 SVGAGI. V lost 6 bases, J lost 0 bases, and 8 bases lay in between. CDR3 sequence reads: CASRITANYGYTF. The DNA of the CDR3 is TGTGCCAGCAGAATAACTGCTAACTATGGCTACACCTTC.

This clone was recorded a few times. V gene TRBV19 combines with J gene TRBJ1-1; possibly TRBD1 for D (5 bases). Between the trimmed V and J ends, which lost 5 bases and 0 bases, there was a span of 13 bases. This CDR3 is built from 15 residues. Germline V gene data show CDR1 as LNHDA and CDR2 as SQIVND (reference sequence). The CDR3 loop is CASSFQGGMNTEAFF. The CDR3 coding sequence is TGTGCCAGTAGTTTCCAGGGAGGGATGAACACTGAAGCTTTCTTT.

The gene calls are TRBV2 and TRBJ1-5; 7 bases align to TRBD1. Germline values: CDR1 SNHLY, CDR2 FYNNEI. J lost 0 bases, V lost 8 bases, and 10 bases had no gene match. The CDR3 spans 16 residues. The CDR3, as DNA: TGTGCCAGCCAGAGGCCGGGACAGAATAGCAATCAGCCCCAGCATTTT. It codes for CASQRPGQNSNQPQHF.

This chain links TRBV18 with TRBJ1-6, with TRBD1 matching 9 bases. The CDR3 has 17 residues. J was trimmed by 14 bases and V by 1 base; bases with no gene match: 15. Germline V gene sequence: CDR1 KGHSH, CDR2 LQKENI. The CDR3 bases are TGTGCCAGCTCACCACGCTTCGGGGGACAGGGTGTTGAGGCCCTCCACTTT. Amino acid sequence: CASSPRFGGQGVEALHF.

This chain links TRBV12-3 or TRBV12-4 with TRBJ2-2, with 7 nucleotides matching TRBD2. The CDR3 has 13 residues. J was trimmed by 7 bases and V by 1 base; bases with no gene match: 0. CDR3 protein: CASSLGGSGELFF. The CDR3 DNA reads TGTGCCAGCAGTTTAGGCGGGAGCGGGGAGCTGTTTTTT.

This chain uses TRBV6-2 or TRBV6-3 with TRBJ2-5; 10 nucleotides match TRBD2. The V and J ends lost 6 bases and 1 base, in that order; junction bases with no gene match: 5. This CDR3 is built from 15 residues. Germline CDR1 and CDR2: MNHEY and SVGEGT. The CDR3 sequence: CASSRTSGPQETQYF. Here the CDR3 DNA reads TGTGCCAGCAGCCGGACTAGCGGCCCCCAAGAGACCCAGTACTTC.

The genes are TRBV3-1 (or the pseudogene TRBV3-2) and TRBJ2-1; D perhaps matches TRBD1 (6 bases). Trimming stripped 0 bases from V and 3 bases from J, with 12 bases between. CDR3 length: 16 amino acids. Germline V gene data show CDR1 as LGHDT and CDR2 as YNNKEL (reference sequence). The CDR3 here is CASSQDTGLLYNEQFF. For the CDR3, the DNA is TGTGCCAGCAGCCAAGATACAGGGCTCCTCTACAATGAGCAGTTCTTC.

The CDR3 coding sequence is TGTGCCATTGCTAGCGGGAGCCCAGATACGCAGTATTTT. Translation: CAIASGSPDTQYF. The chain joins TRBV10-3 to TRBJ2-3; 10 nucleotides match TRBD2. The J segment lost 4 bases and the V segment lost 9 bases, leaving 4 bases of the junction unmatched. Germline CDR1 reads ENHRY; CDR2 reads SYGVKD. The CDR3 is made up of 13 amino acids.

This chain joins TRBV6-2 or TRBV6-3 and TRBJ2-3, with 7 positions matching TRBD1. V was pared by 5 bases and J by 10 bases, with 15 bases of the junction left unmatched. The V gene's germline CDR1 is MNHEY and CDR2 SVGEGT. CDR3 length equals 15 residues. CDR3 region: CASSRDRPVLGAQYF. In DNA form, the CDR3 reads TGTGCCAGCAGTCGGGACAGACCCGTCCTTGGGGCGCAGTATTTT.

The genes are TRBV4-3 and TRBJ2-6; tentatively, D is TRBD1 (5 bases). There are 18 residues in the CDR3. Trimming shortened V by 0 bases and J by 0 bases, and 12 bases separated the two germline ends. CDR1 and CDR2 from the germline V gene are LGHNA and YSLEER. The CDR3 DNA reads TGCGCCAGCAGCCAAGAGAAACAGGTCGGCTCTGGGGCCAACGTCCTGACTTTC. Translating gives CASSQEKQVGSGANVLTF.

The V call is TRBV5-6, the J call TRBJ1-2, with D perhaps matching TRBD1 (5 bases). Germline CDR1 reads SGHDT; CDR2 reads YYEEEE. Trimming took off 0 bases at V and 3 bases at J, with 6 bases between the two ends. This CDR3 comprises 13 residues. The DNA for the CDR3 is TGTGCCAGCAGCTTGGAGGGGTACTATGGCTACACCTTC. It encodes CASSLEGYYGYTF.

The genes are TRBV10-2 and TRBJ2-7; TRBD1 matches at 7 bases. This CDR3 contains 16 residues. Germline V gives CDR1 WSHSY, CDR2 SAAADI. The junction had 12 bases not matched to a gene; V was cut back by 4 bases and J by 3 bases. CDR3 amino acids: CASSGLSGTANYEQYF. For the CDR3, the DNA is TGCGCCAGCAGTGGCCTCTCCGGGACAGCAAACTACGAGCAGTACTTC.

The gene calls are TRBV6-2 or TRBV6-3 and TRBJ1-1, with D perhaps matching TRBD1 (6 bases). Germline-derived CDR1 and CDR2 are MNHEY and SVGEGT. The CDR3 runs 13 residues. V lost 4 bases and J 4 bases, leaving 10 bases between the germline ends. In DNA, the CDR3 is TGTGCCAGCAGTTGGCAGGGGACCACTGAAGCTTTCTTT. This encodes CASSWQGTTEAFF.